The 9 T cell receptor beta chains presented below share a single source sample, sequenced in a study of T-cell memory formation after mild COVID-19. TCRdb reanalysed the 5' RACE reads using MiXCR and keeps one entry per CDR3 protein. This table holds 84,000 or so distinct CDR3 sequences, about 14% found once. The specimen was PBMCs or a T cell subset sorted from them (not recorded which). The receptor set was obtained from an adult woman who had mild COVID-19 (a few samples of this study predate the infection). Cell type and time point are not known.

There are a few counts of this clonotype. The rearrangement links TRBV7-6 to TRBJ1-5; TRBD1 aligns across 8 bases. The CDR3 is made up of 16 amino acids. Trimming removed 4 bases from V and 1 base from J; junction bases left unmatched: 6. The V gene's germline CDR1 is SGHVS and CDR2 FNYEAQ. The CDR3 nucleotides read TGTGCCAGCAGCTACGGACAGGGTGGAAGCAATCAGCCCCAGCATTTT. Its protein product is CASSYGQGGSNQPQHF. Full variable domain (remainder filled in from reference TRBV7-6 and TRBJ1-5): GAGVSQSPRYKVTKRGQDVALRCDPISGHVSLYWYRQALGQGPEFLTYFNYEAQQDKSGLPNDRFSAERPEGSISTLTIQRTEQRDSAMYRCASSYGQGGSNQPQHFGDGTRLSIL.

This clonotype has at least ten counts. V is TRBV6-5 and J is TRBJ2-7; 7 positions match TRBD1. This CDR3 spans 14 amino acids. The germline gives CDR1 MNHEY, CDR2 SVGAGI. V was pared by 2 bases and J by 2 bases, with 3 bases of the junction left unmatched. CDR3 nucleotides: TGTGCCAGCAGTTACACGGGACAGACCTACGAGCAGTACTTC. Its protein is CASSYTGQTYEQYF.

The chain combines TRBV27 with TRBJ2-6; D call uncertain. This CDR3 has 15 residues. The germline V gene has CDR1 MNHEY and CDR2 SMNVEV (reference sequence). V lost 4 bases, J lost 1 base, and 8 bases lay in between. The DNA of the CDR3 is TGTGCCAGCAGTTCCCGGGCTTCTGGGGCCAACGTCCTGACTTTC. Encoded protein: CASSSRASGANVLTF.

This chain uses TRBV20-1 with TRBJ2-1; D is undetermined. Trimming removed 6 bases from V and 0 bases from J, with 6 bases in between. CDR1 is DFQATT, CDR2 SNEGSKA, per germline (reference sequence). The CDR3 has 12 residues. CDR3 in amino acids: CSAGSSYNEQFF. The CDR3, as DNA: TGCAGTGCGGGGTCCTCCTACAATGAGCAGTTCTTC.

This clonotype occurred a few times. The chain employs TRBV19 and TRBJ2-1; D is undetermined. Per germline, CDR1 LNHDA and CDR2 SQIVND (reference sequence). This CDR3 is built from 14 residues. Trimming took off 3 bases at V and 6 bases at J, with 12 bases between the two ends. The CDR3 region is CASSILAAANEQFF. CDR3 in DNA: TGTGCCAGTAGTATTTTGGCGGCGGCCAATGAGCAGTTCTTC.

This clonotype has a handful of counts. J is TRBJ2-2 and V is TRBV12-3 or TRBV12-4, with 9 bases identical to TRBD2. V shed 3 bases, J shed 7 bases, and the junction held 15 bases outside the gene matches. The CDR3 is 18 amino acids. The CDR3 protein is CASSFIRETSGEVGELFF. In nucleotides, the CDR3 is TGTGCCAGCAGTTTTATCCGGGAGACTAGCGGTGAGGTCGGGGAGCTGTTTTTT.

This clonotype was seen a few times. J is TRBJ1-2 and V is TRBV9, with a tentative D call TRBD1 (6 bases). V lost 4 bases and J 7 bases, leaving 14 bases between the germline ends. Germline V gene sequence: CDR1 SGDLS, CDR2 YYNGEE. This CDR3 has 13 amino acids. CDR3: CASSQPGVGGYTF. CDR3 in DNA: TGTGCCAGCAGCCAACCAGGGGTGGGTGGCTACACCTTC.

The gene calls are TRBV6-2 or TRBV6-3 and TRBJ1-5, with unresolved D. The CDR3 covers 12 residues. Germline V gene sequence: CDR1 MNHEY, CDR2 SVGEGT. The V end lost 2 bases, the J end lost 9 bases, and 8 bases lay between the germline ends. CDR3 in amino acids: CASSYGRAPQHF. CDR3 DNA sequence: TGTGCCAGCAGTTACGGGAGGGCGCCCCAGCATTTT.

At least ten counts were recorded for this clonotype. The chain has TRBV5-1 and TRBJ2-5, with 7 nucleotides matching TRBD1. Germline V gene data show CDR1 as SGHRS and CDR2 as YFSETQ. CDR3 length equals 15 residues. V shed 0 bases and J 5 bases; nucleotides not matched to a gene: 7. The CDR3 reads CASSLVPGGMETQYF. The CDR3 nucleotides are TGCGCCAGCAGCTTGGTTCCAGGGGGTATGGAGACCCAGTACTTC.